A single sample is the source of the 28 T cell receptor beta chains below, sequenced in a study of beta chain features in type 1 diabetes. Expressed TCRB transcripts were sequenced because the entire RNA isolate underwent reverse transcription. Here immunoSEQ multiplex PCR was the method, and the copy in TCRdb shows in-frame clones only, minus some. In the table there are 300,000 to 400,000 clones, 9.5% to 11% of which are singletons. Specimen: naive CD4+ T cells from blood. Receptors were obtained from a woman aged 25-40 years in good health.

This clone was detected only a few times. This sequence joins TRBV7-9 and TRBJ2-5, with D possibly matching TRBD1 (5 bases). This CDR3 contains 16 residues. V lost 5 bases and J 4 bases, leaving 20 bases between the germline ends. CDR1 and CDR2 (germline): SEHNR, FQNEAQ (reference sequence). For the CDR3, the DNA is TGTGCCAGCAGCCCTGCTTGGGCAGGGAATGGAGAGACCCAGTACTTC. This codes for CASSPAWAGNGETQYF.

This clone has a handful of counts. This chain joins TRBV19 and TRBJ2-5; 7 positions agree with TRBD2. The germline V gene encodes CDR1 LNHDA and CDR2 SQIVND (reference sequence). V trimming: 9 bases; J trimming: 3 bases; junction bases outside the gene matches: 10. This CDR3 is 14 amino acids long. CDR3 loop: CARPWEGREETQYF. The CDR3 coding sequence is TGTGCCAGGCCGTGGGAGGGCCGCGAAGAGACCCAGTACTTC. Supplemented by reference TRBV19 and TRBJ2-5, the full variable domain reads DGGITQSPKYLFRKEGQNVTLSCEQNLNHDAMYWYRQDPGQGLRLIYYSQIVNDFQKGDIAEGYSVSREKKESFPLTVTSAQKNPTAFYLCARPWEGREETQYFGPGTRLLVL.

This clone was found a few times. V and J are TRBV2 and TRBJ2-2; D remains unclear. Trimming removed 8 bases from V and 0 bases from J, with 7 bases in between. The CDR3 contains 13 residues. The germline gives CDR1 SNHLY, CDR2 FYNNEI. The CDR3 DNA reads TGTGCCAGCCTCGAGCCGAACACCGGGGAGCTGTTTTTT. This translates into CASLEPNTGELFF.

In this sample, this clone turned up a few times. The chain joins TRBV5-1 to TRBJ2-5; TRBD2 matches at 8 bases. CDR3 length equals 17 residues. Germline lookup yields CDR1 SGHRS and CDR2 YFSETQ. The ends lost 7 bases at V and 5 bases at J; junction bases unmatched: 19. The CDR3 DNA is TGCGCCAGCTCCCCTGGCGTGTCAGCGGGAGTTGGGGAGACCCAGTACTTC. Amino acids: CASSPGVSAGVGETQYF. Combining the CDR3 with reference TRBV5-1 and TRBJ2-5 gives the whole variable domain KAGVTQTPRYLIKTRGQQVTLSCSPISGHRSVSWYQQTPGQGLQFLFEYFSETQRNKGNFPGRFSGRQFSNSRSEMNVSTLELGDSALYLCASSPGVSAGVGETQYFGPGTRLLVL.

V is TRBV19 and J is TRBJ1-2, with D possibly being TRBD1 (6 bases). The CDR3 length is 13 residues. Germline CDR1 LNHDA, CDR2 SQIVND (reference sequence). V lost 3 bases, J lost 8 bases, and 13 bases lay in between. For the CDR3, the DNA is TGTGCCAGTAGTATCAACAGGGATGGAGGCTACACCTTC. It yields the protein CASSINRDGGYTF.

The V gene is TRBV15, the J gene TRBJ2-7; 11 nucleotides match TRBD2. The germline gives CDR1 LNHNV, CDR2 YYDKDF (reference sequence). The ends lost 2 bases at V and 4 bases at J; junction bases unmatched: 10. CDR3 length equals 17 residues. CDR3 sequence: CATSRRSTSGRWYEQYF. The CDR3 nucleotides read TGTGCCACCAGCAGACGCTCCACTAGCGGGAGATGGTACGAGCAGTACTTC.

This clone was seen a handful of times. V is TRBV14 and J is TRBJ2-7; 14 nucleotides match TRBD2. J lost 6 bases, V lost 6 bases, and 13 bases had no gene match. CDR1 and CDR2 from the germline V gene are SGHDN and FVKESK. The CDR3 sequence is 17 residues long. CDR3 residues: CASRETGTSGRSSEQYF. The CDR3 DNA sequence: TGTGCCAGCAGAGAGACCGGGACTAGCGGGAGATCAAGCGAGCAGTACTTC.

The V gene is TRBV28, the J gene TRBJ2-5, with 8 bases identical to TRBD1. The CDR3 runs 13 residues. Germline assignment: CDR1 MDHEN and CDR2 SYDVKM. V shed 6 bases and J 5 bases; nucleotides not matched to a gene: 5. CDR3 nucleotide sequence: TGTGCCAGCAGGTTACAGGGGGAGGAGACCCAGTACTTC. The encoded protein is CASRLQGEETQYF.

This clone was detected only a few times. This chain uses TRBV27 with TRBJ2-4, with 9 bases identical to TRBD2. The CDR3 loop spans 13 amino acids. After removal of 8 bases from V and 5 bases from J, the junction contained 4 bases not matched to a gene. CDR1 MNHEY and CDR2 SMNVEV come from the germline V gene (reference sequence). The CDR3 loop reads CASRRLAENIQYF. The CDR3 region has the DNA TGTGCCAGCCGAAGACTAGCGGAAAACATTCAGTACTTC.

Only a few counts were recorded for this clone. CDR3 sequence (DNA): TGTGCCAGTAGTAGACAGGGCCAAGAGACCCAGTACTTC. Translated, it gives CASSRQGQETQYF. V is TRBV19 and J is TRBJ2-5; TRBD1 matches at 7 bases. Germline CDR1 is LNHDA and CDR2 is SQIVND (reference sequence). J gave up 1 base and V 4 bases, and 0 bases lay outside the gene matches. The CDR3 has 13 residues.

This CDR3 is CASSLVLLANNYNEQFF. The CDR3 DNA sequence: TGTGCCAGCAGCTTGGTGCTTCTAGCAAACAACTACAATGAGCAGTTCTTC. The genes are TRBV5-4 and TRBJ2-1, with a tentative D call TRBD2 (5 bases). This CDR3 contains 17 residues. V lost 0 bases to trimming and J lost 3 bases, with 16 bases between them. Germline CDR1 and CDR2: SGHNT and YYREEE (reference sequence). Based on the CDR3 plus reference TRBV5-4 and TRBJ2-1, the full variable domain is ETGVTQSPTHLIKTRGQQVTLRCSSQSGHNTVSWYQQALGQGPQFIFQYYREEENGRGNFPPRFSGLQFPNYSSELNVNALELDDSALYLCASSLVLLANNYNEQFFGPGTRLTVL.

This clone was seen more than once but under ten times. The chain employs TRBV6-5 and TRBJ2-7, with a weak D call TRBD2 (5 bases). The CDR3 consists of 13 residues. Looked up from germline, CDR1 is MNHEY and CDR2 is SVGAGI. V was shortened by 7 bases and J by 5 bases, with 15 bases between the two germline ends. The CDR3: CASKRTLSDEQYF. CDR3 coding DNA: TGTGCCAGCAAGCGGACGCTGTCCGACGAGCAGTACTTC.

This clone was counted a few times. This chain joins TRBV4-1 and TRBJ2-4; 7 positions agree with TRBD2. V dropped 1 base and J dropped 8; count of bases not matched to a gene: 5. This CDR3 has 14 residues. Germline CDR1 is MGHRA and CDR2 is YSYEKL. The CDR3 here is CASSQGDRGDIQYF. The CDR3 coding sequence is TGCGCCAGCAGCCAAGGGGATCGGGGGGACATTCAGTACTTC.

This chain connects TRBV30 to TRBJ2-7, with 16 bases that match TRBD2. CDR3 length equals 18 residues. Per germline, CDR1 GTSNPN and CDR2 SVGIG (reference sequence). J was trimmed by 0 bases and V by 3 bases; bases with no gene match: 8. In DNA, the CDR3 is TGTGCCTGGAGCGGGACTAGCGGGAGGGCTGGTGGCTCCTACGAGCAGTACTTC. It specifies CAWSGTSGRAGGSYEQYF.

The V call is TRBV28, the J call TRBJ1-1, with 11 positions matching TRBD1. The CDR3 has 15 amino acids. The germline V gene has CDR1 MDHEN and CDR2 SYDVKM. Trimming took 7 bases from V and 7 from J; bases not matched to a gene: 11. CDR3 DNA: TGTGCCAGCACGACCCCGGGACAGGGGGGCGGTGAAGCTTTCTTT. It is translated as CASTTPGQGGGEAFF.

This chain uses TRBV18 with TRBJ2-6; D is undetermined. Trimming took 4 bases from V and 1 from J, leaving 5 bases between them. Germline-derived CDR1 and CDR2 are KGHSH and LQKENI. The CDR3 contains 14 residues. CDR3: CASSLRSGANVLTF. The CDR3 DNA reads as TGTGCCAGCTCACTCCGTTCTGGGGCCAACGTCCTGACTTTC.

This chain joins TRBV2 and TRBJ1-4; TRBD1 matches 12 bases. The CDR3 is 14 amino acids. The V segment lost 6 bases and the J segment 6 bases; nucleotides outside the gene matches: 2. In germline, CDR1 is SNHLY, CDR2 FYNNEI. CDR3 nucleotide sequence: TGTGCCAGCAGGGGACAGGGGGCATATGAAAAACTGTTTTTT. It codes for CASRGQGAYEKLFF.

This clone was found a few times. CDR3: CAWGRGQVSYEQYF. The DNA for the CDR3 is TGTGCCTGGGGAAGGGGACAGGTGTCGTACGAGCAGTACTTC. The rearrangement links TRBV30 to TRBJ2-7; 8 nucleotides align to TRBD1. Germline assignment: CDR1 GTSNPN and CDR2 SVGIG (reference sequence). This CDR3 has 14 amino acids. V lost 5 bases to trimming and J lost 4 bases; unmatched junction nucleotides: 10.

This chain links TRBV29-1 with TRBJ2-3, with 7 nucleotides matching TRBD2. The germline V gene has CDR1 SQVTM and CDR2 ANQGSEA. V lost 1 base and J lost 2; bases outside the gene matches: 18. The CDR3 has 19 residues. The CDR3 is CSVEVIPPLGGVYTDTQYF. The DNA for the CDR3 is TGCAGCGTTGAAGTCATCCCCCCATTGGGGGGGGTATACACAGATACGCAGTATTTT.

In its sample, this clone was seen many times. The same CDR3 is also encoded by other DNA sequences in this sample. The chain uses TRBV7-9 and TRBJ2-4, with D perhaps TRBD2 (6 bases). Germline V gives CDR1 SEHNR, CDR2 FQNEAQ (reference sequence). This CDR3 contains 13 residues. V lost 5 bases and J 6 bases, leaving 11 bases between the germline ends. The CDR3 DNA reads as TGTGCCAGCAGCCCCGGGGGAGGAAACATTCAGTACTTC. It is translated as CASSPGGGNIQYF.

The J gene is TRBJ2-5, the V gene TRBV5-5; a possible D gene is TRBD2 (7 bases). Trimming cost V 3 bases and J 1 base, with 10 bases left between them. Per germline, CDR1 SGHKS and CDR2 YYEKEE (reference sequence). This CDR3 contains 14 residues. CDR3 nucleotides: TGTGCCAGCAGCTCGGCGGGGGCCCAAGAGACCCAGTACTTC. Translated: CASSSAGAQETQYF.

This clone was seen more than once but under ten times. The CDR3: CASSVLAGGSPDEQYF. In nucleotides, the CDR3 is TGTGCCAGCAGTGTGCTAGCGGGAGGAAGCCCCGACGAGCAGTACTTC. The rearrangement links TRBV28 to TRBJ2-7, with 11 bases matching TRBD2. V dropped 5 bases and J dropped 5; count of bases not matched to a gene: 11. The germline V gene encodes CDR1 MDHEN and CDR2 SYDVKM. CDR3 size: 16 residues.

This clone showed up just a few times. The V call is TRBV28, the J call TRBJ1-1; D not resolved. Trimming left V 6 bases short and J 4 bases short, with 12 bases between. The V gene's germline CDR1 is MDHEN and CDR2 SYDVKM. This CDR3 is 13 amino acids long. The CDR3 spells CASRPRVGTEAFF. For the CDR3, the DNA is TGTGCCAGCAGGCCACGGGTAGGCACTGAAGCTTTCTTT.

This chain links TRBV7-2 with TRBJ1-1; TRBD1 matches 8 bases. J was trimmed by 3 bases and V by 5 bases; bases with no gene match: 5. Germline CDR1 and CDR2: SGHTA and FQGNSA. The CDR3 length is 14 residues. CDR3 DNA: TGTGCCAGCAGCCCCCGACAGGGGCACACTGAAGCTTTCTTT. This sequence encodes CASSPRQGHTEAFF.

This chain links TRBV7-2 with TRBJ2-7, with D perhaps matching TRBD2 (6 bases). Germline values: CDR1 SGHTA, CDR2 FQGNSA. V dropped 7 bases and J dropped 5 bases, with 18 bases sitting between them. There are 14 residues in the CDR3. The CDR3, as DNA: TGTGCCAGCAACGCAATACCCGGGACTCACGAGCAGTACTTC. Translated: CASNAIPGTHEQYF.

The V and J genes are TRBV28 and TRBJ2-7; maybe TRBD1 (6 bases). Germline CDR1 MDHEN, CDR2 SYDVKM. This CDR3 has 14 residues. With 7 bases removed from V and 8 bases from J, the gap between germline ends came to 21 bases. The CDR3 bases are TGTGCCAGCACCCTTTCAGGGGACCCTACGAAGCAGTACTTC. It yields the protein CASTLSGDPTKQYF.

This clone was seen a few times. V gene TRBV5-1 combines with J gene TRBJ2-3; no clear D gene. V lost 4 bases and J lost 2, with 5 bases in between. The V gene's germline CDR1 is SGHRS and CDR2 YFSETQ. The CDR3 extends over 12 amino acids. The CDR3: CASSPTTDTQYF. Here the CDR3 DNA reads TGCGCCAGCAGCCCTACCACAGATACGCAGTATTTT.

The chain couples TRBV7-3 to TRBJ2-7; TRBD2 matches at 7 bases. V lost 3 bases, J lost 2 bases, and 7 bases stayed unmatched. CDR3 size: 15 residues. In germline, CDR1 is SGHTA, CDR2 FQGTGA. CDR3 sequence: CASSLEGAGAYEQYF. The CDR3 region has the DNA TGTGCCAGCAGCTTGGAGGGCGCGGGGGCCTACGAGCAGTACTTC.